The 5 T cell receptor beta chains below all came from one sample that was sequenced in a study of blood T cell repertoires in COVID-19. This table comes from immunoSEQ multiplex PCR, and its TCRdb copy is limited to in-frame clones, with some not included. The sample has about 280,000 clones; around 90% are singletons. Sequencing was carried out using PBMCs or T cells enriched from blood (not recorded which). The receptors originated from a young woman who had recovered from COVID-19.

The rearrangement joins TRBV28 to TRBJ2-2, with 8 bases matching TRBD1. The germline CDR1 and CDR2 sequences are MDHEN and SYDVKM. The CDR3 runs 15 residues. V shed 2 bases and J 4 bases; nucleotides not matched to a gene: 3. CDR3 loop: CASSLGTGFTGELFF. The CDR3 coding sequence is TGTGCCAGCAGTTTAGGGACAGGATTCACCGGGGAGCTGTTTTTT.

The chain joins TRBV6-4 to TRBJ2-3; 10 nucleotides line up with TRBD2. The V and J ends lost 4 bases and 1 base, in that order; junction bases with no gene match: 8. CDR3 length equals 17 residues. The germline CDR1 and CDR2 sequences are MRHNA and SNTAGT. CDR3 nucleotide sequence: TGTGCCAGCAGTGTTAGGGCTAGCGGGGGCCGCACAGATACGCAGTATTTT. The encoded protein is CASSVRASGGRTDTQYF.

The gene calls are TRBV4-3 and TRBJ1-5; TRBD1 aligns across 9 bases. V lost 6 bases, J lost 1 base, and 4 bases stayed unmatched. The CDR3 has 15 amino acids. Germline V gene sequence: CDR1 LGHNA, CDR2 YSLEER. The CDR3 bases are TGCGCCAGCAGACGGGACAGGGCAAGCAATCAGCCCCAGCATTTT. Encoded protein: CASRRDRASNQPQHF.

The CDR3 spells CASSAYVSSVSGTGELFF. For the CDR3, the DNA is TGTGCCAGCAGCGCATATGTGTCTAGCGTTAGTGGAACCGGGGAGCTGTTTTTT. The chain employs TRBV9 and TRBJ2-2, with a possible D match to TRBD2 (6 bases). Looked up from germline, CDR1 is SGDLS and CDR2 is YYNGEE. Trimming took 3 bases from V and 5 from J, leaving 23 bases between them. The CDR3 consists of 18 residues. Complete variable domain (other parts from reference TRBV9 and TRBJ2-2): DSGVTQTPKHLITATGQRVTLRCSPRSGDLSVYWYQQSLDQGLQFLIQYYNGEERAKGNILERFSAQQFPDLHSELNLSSLELGDSALYFCASSAYVSSVSGTGELFFGEGSRLTVL.

The rearrangement links TRBV9 to TRBJ1-1; 8 positions agree with TRBD1. V trimming: 1 base; J trimming: 8 bases; junction bases outside the gene matches: 4. The CDR3 length is 13 residues. Germline V gene lookup returns CDR1 SGDLS and CDR2 YYNGEE. CDR3 loop: CASSVYGQGEAFF. Written as DNA, the CDR3 is TGTGCCAGCAGCGTATACGGACAGGGAGAAGCTTTCTTT.